The entry that follows covers one T cell receptor (beta chain) sequence. What it recognizes is unknown. Treatment indicated: 19 received Ad26.COV2.S at low or high dose, single or two shots; 5 received placebo; per-sample allocation not given. Sampling happened 63 days after the first vaccine or placebo injection. Clones were sequenced by immunoSEQ multiplex PCR, and TCRdb holds only the in-frame ones, with some missing. The table has about 410,000 clones, about 90% seen once. This entry comes from a study of Ad26.COV2.S vaccination and SARS-CoV-2 variants. Study-level results: Considerable breadth of spike-specific CD8+ and CD4+ T cell responses has reportedly been documented following vaccination. Vaccine recipients showed a spike-specific TCR breadth that was higher than in placebo recipients. Non-spike TCR breadth showed similarity between vaccine and placebo recipients.

Trimming pared 4 bases from V and 4 bases from J, leaving 14 bases between. Germline V gene lookup returns CDR1 SGHTA and CDR2 FQGNSA. The CDR3 extends over 15 amino acids. The sequencing here drew on peripheral blood, taken in a trial of Ad26.COV2.S vaccine versus placebo. This clonotype was obtained from a person aged 18-65 years who received the Ad26.COV2.S COVID-19 vaccine or a placebo. The V gene is TRBV7-2, the J gene TRBJ1-5; a possible D gene is TRBD1 (5 bases). The CDR3 sequence: CASSSSGTKNQPQHF. The DNA for the CDR3 is TGTGCCAGCAGCTCGTCCGGGACGAAAAATCAGCCCCAGCATTTT. Supplemented by reference TRBV7-2 and TRBJ1-5, the full variable domain reads GAGVSQSPSNKVTEKGKDVELRCDPISGHTALYWYRQSLGQGLEFLIYFQGNSAPDKSGLPSDRFSAERTGGSVSTLTIQRTQQEDSAVYLCASSSSGTKNQPQHFGDGTRLSIL.